Below are 24 T cell receptor beta chains sequenced from a single sample in a study of graft-versus-host responses after intestinal transplantation. Irradiated, violet-dye-labeled stimulator cells, 200,000 in number, were plated with 200,000 CFSE-labeled responder cells. TCRdb keeps only in-frame clones here, not all; method: immunoSEQ multiplex PCR. This sample has about 15,000 clones, with less than 50% found just once. The input for sequencing was alloreactive CD8+ T cells from a mixed lymphocyte reaction culture, taken before intestinal transplant. As to subset: CFSE-low proliferating T cells sorted from approximately 6-day pre-transplant mixed lymphocyte reaction (GvH or HvG direction). All receptors derive from a human patient who received an intestinal transplant.

This clone was seen a handful of times. This rearrangement joins TRBV6-5 to TRBJ2-1; D call uncertain. The CDR3 contains 14 residues. CDR1 and CDR2 (germline): MNHEY, SVGAGI. V lost 0 bases to trimming and J lost 5 bases, with 8 bases between them. CDR3 loop: CASSYSQSDNEQFF. DNA of the CDR3: TGTGCCAGCAGTTACTCGCAATCGGACAATGAGCAGTTCTTC.

This chain uses TRBV4-1 with TRBJ2-7; TRBD2 agrees at 9 bases. The germline V gene encodes CDR1 MGHRA and CDR2 YSYEKL. The ends lost 4 bases at V and 4 bases at J; junction bases unmatched: 8. The CDR3 has 15 amino acids. CDR3 bases: TGCGCCAGCAGCCGCGCTCTAGCGGGATGGTACGAGCAGTACTTC. Amino acid sequence: CASSRALAGWYEQYF.

V usage is TRBV19 and J usage is TRBJ1-5; unclear D gene. The CDR3 runs 17 residues. Trimming removed 2 bases at V and 0 bases at J, with 14 bases between. Per the germline V gene, CDR1 is LNHDA and CDR2 is SQIVND (reference sequence). CDR3 nucleotide sequence: TGTGCCAGTAGTATAACCCACCGGGCATATAGCAATCAGCCCCAGCATTTT. Its translation: CASSITHRAYSNQPQHF.

The rearrangement joins TRBV7-9 to TRBJ2-7; D is perhaps TRBD2 (5 bases). The germline V gene has CDR1 SEHNR and CDR2 FQNEAQ (reference sequence). This CDR3 has 12 amino acids. Trimming pared 5 bases from V and 3 bases from J, leaving 8 bases between. The CDR3 spells CASSPLGYEQYF. CDR3 DNA: TGTGCCAGCAGCCCACTAGGCTACGAGCAGTACTTC.

The chain carries TRBV18 and TRBJ2-5; no firm D call. CDR3 size: 13 residues. CDR1 is KGHSH, CDR2 LQKENI, per germline. Between the trimmed V and J ends, which lost 1 base and 4 bases, there was a span of 7 bases. CDR3 region: CASSPQQTETQYF. The CDR3, as DNA: TGTGCCAGCTCACCACAACAGACAGAGACCCAGTACTTC. Filled out from reference TRBV18 and TRBJ2-5, the complete variable domain reads NAGVMQNPRHLVRRRGQEARLRCSPMKGHSHVYWYRQLPEEGLKFMVYLQKENIIDESGMPKERFSAEFPKEGPSILRIQQVVRGDSAAYFCASSPQQTETQYFGPGTRLLVL.

V usage is TRBV5-4 and J usage is TRBJ1-1; 8 bases match TRBD1. Germline CDR1 reads SGHNT; CDR2 reads YYREEE (reference sequence). V trimming: 4 bases; J trimming: 1 base; junction bases outside the gene matches: 12. The CDR3 totals 17 residues. CDR3 in amino acids: CASSGRTSGGTNTEAFF. The CDR3 nucleotides are TGTGCCAGCAGCGGACGGACGTCAGGGGGCACGAACACTGAAGCTTTCTTT.

This chain connects TRBV4-1 to TRBJ1-3, with TRBD1 as a possible D gene (5 bases). The CDR3 covers 16 residues. The ends were cut back, 4 bases at V and 0 bases at J, with 13 bases in the middle. Germline V lookup: CDR1 MGHRA, CDR2 YSYEKL. CDR3 region: CASSRTGQHSGNTIYF. The CDR3 bases are TGCGCCAGCAGCCGAACCGGACAACACTCTGGAAACACCATATATTTT.

The genes are TRBV5-4 and TRBJ2-5; D is possibly TRBD2 (5 bases). The J call is uncertain, as TRBJ2-7 better fits the DNA end. Germline V gene sequence: CDR1 SGHNT, CDR2 YYREEE (reference sequence). The CDR3 runs 14 residues. The CDR3, as DNA: TGTGCCAGCAGCTGGTCGGGGAGTCCTAGCGAGCAGTACTTC. This codes for CASSWSGSPSEQYF.

This clone was detected a few times. The rearrangement uses TRBV2 and TRBJ2-1, with TRBD2 matching 12 bases. Germline V gene sequence: CDR1 SNHLY, CDR2 FYNNEI. The J segment lost 9 bases and the V segment lost 7 bases, leaving 1 base of the junction unmatched. This CDR3 spans 12 amino acids. This CDR3 is CASTTSGSEQFF. DNA for the CDR3: TGTGCCAGCACGACTAGCGGGAGTGAGCAGTTCTTC.

This CDR3 is CASSFRDRGYGYTF. CDR3 DNA: TGCGCCAGCAGCTTCCGGGACAGGGGGTATGGCTACACCTTC. The chain has TRBV5-1 and TRBJ1-2; 11 bases are shared with TRBD1. From germline, CDR1 is SGHRS and CDR2 YFSETQ. The V gene end was trimmed by 2 bases and the J gene end by 5 bases; junction bases not matched to a gene: 2. This CDR3 is built from 14 residues.

By share, this clone counts as medium-sized. The chain recombines TRBV27 with TRBJ1-1; D unclear. Germline V lookup: CDR1 MNHEY, CDR2 SMNVEV (reference sequence). V was cut by 2 bases and J by 7 bases, with 5 bases left in between. The CDR3 consists of 11 residues. The CDR3 coding sequence is TGTGCCAGCAGTTTAGGCGTTGAAGCTTTCTTT. It codes for CASSLGVEAFF.

This clone appeared a single time. This chain connects TRBV5-6 to TRBJ2-6; D not resolved. CDR3 length: 14 residues. V was pared by 3 bases and J by 2 bases, with 6 bases between. In germline, CDR1 is SGHDT, CDR2 YYEEEE. The CDR3, as DNA: TGTGCCAGCAGCTGGGGAACTGGGGCCAACGTCCTGACTTTC. Translated, it gives CASSWGTGANVLTF.

V is TRBV18 and J is TRBJ2-7; no reliable D call. The V and J ends lost 8 bases and 3 bases respectively, with 14 bases between them. The CDR3 spans 13 residues. Germline V gene data show CDR1 as KGHSH and CDR2 as LQKENI. CDR3 sequence reads: CASARLRHYEQYF. DNA of the CDR3: TGTGCCAGCGCGAGGTTGCGCCACTACGAGCAGTACTTC.

The chain joins TRBV4-1 to TRBJ2-1; TRBD2 matches at 8 bases. The CDR3 loop spans 18 amino acids. Trimming took 0 bases from V and 0 from J; bases not matched to a gene: 7. Germline V gene lookup returns CDR1 MGHRA and CDR2 YSYEKL. In DNA, the CDR3 is TGCGCCAGCAGCCAAGAGGAATTCAGCGGGAGCTCCTACAATGAGCAGTTCTTC. Encoded protein: CASSQEEFSGSSYNEQFF.

The table lists this clone with a few counts. The J gene is TRBJ2-1, the V gene TRBV27, with a tentative D call TRBD2 (5 bases). The germline V gene encodes CDR1 MNHEY and CDR2 SMNVEV (reference sequence). The CDR3 has 15 residues. Trimming pared 4 bases from V and 8 bases from J, leaving 18 bases between. CDR3 protein: CASSSTRRPEDEQFF. Here the CDR3 DNA reads TGTGCCAGCAGTTCCACCCGGCGCCCGGAGGATGAGCAGTTCTTC.

This clone was counted only a few times. V and J are TRBV7-6 and TRBJ2-5; a weak D match, TRBD2 (6 bases). This CDR3 region has 15 residues. The V gene lost 5 bases and the J gene lost 1 base, with 14 bases spanning the gap. Germline CDR1 is SGHVS and CDR2 is FNYEAQ. The DNA of the CDR3 is TGTGCCAGCAGCCCAGGGACTCCCACCCAAGAGACCCAGTACTTC. The encoded protein is CASSPGTPTQETQYF.

The chain uses TRBV13 and TRBJ2-1; the D gene is possibly TRBD2 (5 bases). V dropped 0 bases and J dropped 4 bases, with 13 bases sitting between them. Germline V gene lookup returns CDR1 PRHDT and CDR2 FYEKMQ (reference sequence). CDR3 length: 16 residues. The CDR3 bases are TGTGCCAGCAGCTTAGGGAGTTATTCGGGATACAATGAGCAGTTCTTC. Translation: CASSLGSYSGYNEQFF.

The rearrangement links TRBV6-5 to TRBJ2-7; 7 nucleotides align to TRBD2. In germline, CDR1 is MNHEY, CDR2 SVGAGI. This CDR3 has 14 amino acids. Trimming removed 2 bases from V and 6 bases from J; junction bases left unmatched: 7. The CDR3 sequence: CASSYGLAELEQYF. DNA of the CDR3: TGTGCCAGCAGTTACGGGCTAGCGGAACTCGAGCAGTACTTC.

CDR3 nucleotide sequence: TGTGCCACCGGGACACACGAGCAGTTCTTC. Encoded protein: CATGTHEQFF. The chain employs TRBV6-5 and TRBJ2-1; TRBD1 might be the D (6 bases). This CDR3 comprises 10 residues. Trimming left V 10 bases short and J 10 bases short, with 11 bases between. Germline loops: CDR1 MNHEY, CDR2 SVGAGI.

The chain combines TRBV25-1 with TRBJ1-1, with D maybe TRBD1 (6 bases). The CDR3 has 15 amino acids. CDR1 MGHDK and CDR2 SYGVNS come from the germline V gene. Trimming removed 3 bases at V and 0 bases at J, with 11 bases between. CDR3 sequence: CASSDRGRVNTEAFF. CDR3 DNA sequence: TGTGCCAGCAGTGACCGGGGGCGGGTGAACACTGAAGCTTTCTTT.

This chain links TRBV4-1 with TRBJ2-5, with D perhaps given as TRBD1 or TRBD2 (5 bases each). Deletions cut 0 bases from V and 4 bases from J, with 15 bases between. Germline V gives CDR1 MGHRA, CDR2 YSYEKL. The CDR3 consists of 16 residues. The CDR3 DNA is TGCGCCAGCAGCCAAGACATAGGCAGGGCGGGAGAGACCCAGTACTTC. Translation gives CASSQDIGRAGETQYF.

The rearrangement uses TRBV7-2 and TRBJ2-1; D is perhaps TRBD1 or TRBD2 (5 bases each). The CDR3 covers 16 residues. The ends were cut back, 2 bases at V and 0 bases at J, with 11 bases in the middle. Germline V CDR1 and CDR2: SGHTA, FQGNSA. This chain's CDR3 is CASSLLEGSSYNEQFF. CDR3 sequence (DNA): TGTGCCAGCAGCTTACTAGAGGGGAGCTCCTACAATGAGCAGTTCTTC.

This clone turned up a few times. J is TRBJ2-1 and V is TRBV27, with D possibly matching TRBD2 (5 bases). The CDR3 runs to 14 residues. The germline V and J ends were trimmed by 2 bases and 4 bases, with 9 bases remaining between them. From germline, CDR1 is MNHEY and CDR2 SMNVEV (reference sequence). The CDR3 region has the DNA TGTGCCAGCAGTTTACGAGGGATTTACAATGAGCAGTTCTTC. It is translated as CASSLRGIYNEQFF.

V usage is TRBV5-6 and J usage is TRBJ1-2, with a tentative D call TRBD1 (5 bases). There are 13 residues in the CDR3. Germline CDR1 is SGHDT and CDR2 is YYEEEE. The ends were cut back, 6 bases at V and 7 bases at J, with 16 bases in the middle. The CDR3 region has the DNA TGTGCCAGCACCCCGTCGGGGGAGCGTGGCTACACCTTC. Amino acids: CASTPSGERGYTF.